The 17 T cell receptor beta chains in this list originate from one sample, sequenced in a study of CD8 T cells in ankylosing spondylitis. These receptors have no known antigen. Notes on the study in general: The study identified a TCR beta motif of seven or eight highly homologous variants that appeared characteristic of ankylosing spondylitis blood.

Via MiXCR, TCRdb re-called the 5' RACE reads, giving one row per CDR3 protein. This table holds 700,000 to 850,000 distinct CDR3 sequences, approximately 10% found once. The sample comprised blood, either unsorted or a sorted T cell fraction (not recorded which). These receptors came from a male donor with ankylosing spondylitis.

The table lists this clonotype with a few counts. The gene calls are TRBV28 and TRBJ2-7; 7 bases map to TRBD2. J was trimmed by 4 bases and V by 6 bases; bases with no gene match: 9. CDR1 is MDHEN, CDR2 SYDVKM, per germline. The CDR3 consists of 14 residues. The CDR3 coding sequence is TGTGCCAGCAGATCATCGGCTAGCGGATACGAGCAGTACTTC. It translates to CASRSSASGYEQYF.

This clonotype showed up just a few times. This chain joins TRBV6-5 and TRBJ1-1, with TRBD1 matching over 7 bases. Germline V gene data show CDR1 as MNHEY and CDR2 as SVGAGI. V dropped 2 bases and J dropped 5; count of bases not matched to a gene: 11. The CDR3 is 16 amino acids. CDR3 residues: CASSYRQGKGHTEAFF. The CDR3 region has the DNA TGTGCCAGCAGTTACCGACAGGGAAAAGGGCATACTGAAGCTTTCTTT.

Ten or more counts support this clonotype. The chain has TRBV10-3 and TRBJ2-3; tentatively, D is TRBD2 (5 bases). CDR1 and CDR2 (germline): ENHRY, SYGVKD. V gave up 9 bases and J gave up 4 bases, with 14 bases separating them. The CDR3 runs to 13 residues. The CDR3 nucleotides read TGTGCCATTGAGGCGGGTTGGGCAGATACGCAGTATTTT. Its translation is CAIEAGWADTQYF.

This clonotype was seen more than once but under ten times. J is TRBJ2-1 and V is TRBV6-5; D not resolved. Germline V lookup: CDR1 MNHEY, CDR2 SVGAGI. This CDR3 is built from 16 residues. Trimming took 4 bases from V and 0 from J, leaving 13 bases between them. CDR3 residues: CASSLEGSSSYNEQFF. CDR3 DNA sequence: TGTGCCAGCAGTTTAGAAGGTTCGAGCTCCTACAATGAGCAGTTCTTC.

CDR3 residues: CASSLELAGSYNEQFF. CDR3 in DNA: TGTGCCAGCAGCTTAGAGCTAGCGGGAAGCTACAATGAGCAGTTCTTC. The chain recombines TRBV7-6 with TRBJ2-1; 9 bases are a match to TRBD2. CDR1 SGHVS and CDR2 FNYEAQ come from the germline V gene. With V trimmed by 1 base and J by 3 bases, 4 bases remained unmatched. The CDR3 length is 16 residues.

This clonotype was observed at least ten times. The chain uses TRBV20-1 and TRBJ2-7, with D unresolved. CDR1 DFQATT and CDR2 SNEGSKA come from the germline V gene (reference sequence). V lost 8 bases to trimming and J lost 4 bases, with 12 bases between them. The CDR3 contains 11 residues. The CDR3 DNA is TGCAGTCCCCGCTACGGTTACGAGCAGTACTTC. This gives the protein CSPRYGYEQYF.

This clonotype appeared a few times. The rearrangement links TRBV6-1 to TRBJ2-7, with TRBD1 matching 10 bases. V was clipped by 6 bases and J by 4 bases; unmatched bases: 9. There are 15 residues in the CDR3. Germline CDR1 and CDR2: MNHNS and SASEGT. The CDR3 sequence is CASSKPGQGLYEQYF. Here the CDR3 DNA reads TGTGCCAGCAGCAAACCGGGACAGGGGCTTTACGAGCAGTACTTC.

The V and J genes are TRBV7-3 and TRBJ2-3; a weak D match, TRBD2 (6 bases). Germline V gene lookup returns CDR1 SGHTA and CDR2 FQGTGA. V was shortened by 9 bases and J by 3 bases, with 16 bases between the two germline ends. This CDR3 spans 14 amino acids. CDR3 loop: CASSDGGRTDTQYF. The CDR3 DNA sequence: TGTGCCAGTTCGGACGGGGGAAGGACAGATACGCAGTATTTT.

This clonotype was seen a handful of times. V usage is TRBV5-1 and J usage is TRBJ1-2; 7 bases agree with TRBD1. This CDR3 comprises 15 residues. With V trimmed by 2 bases and J by 7 bases, 11 bases remained unmatched. Germline V gene lookup returns CDR1 SGHRS and CDR2 YFSETQ. In DNA form, the CDR3 reads TGCGCCAGCAGCTTTTCTCCGGCAGGGGGGTCTGGCTACACCTTC. It is translated as CASSFSPAGGSGYTF.

V is TRBV7-9 and J is TRBJ2-7; 8 bases fit TRBD1. J lost 0 bases, V lost 1 base, and 5 bases had no gene match. This CDR3 comprises 16 residues. Germline assignment: CDR1 SEHNR and CDR2 FQNEAQ (reference sequence). The CDR3 DNA follows: TGTGCCAGCAGCTTAGAGACAGGGGAGTTCTCCTACGAGCAGTACTTC. Translating it yields CASSLETGEFSYEQYF.

The table lists this clonotype with a few counts. This rearrangement joins TRBV11-2 to TRBJ2-7; a possible D gene is TRBD1 (5 bases). The germline V gene encodes CDR1 SGHAT and CDR2 FQNNGV. The CDR3 contains 15 residues. Trimming stripped 4 bases from V and 1 base from J, with 14 bases between. CDR3 in DNA: TGTGCCAGCAGCTCGTACTCGGACATATCCTACGAGCAGTACTTC. It codes for CASSSYSDISYEQYF.

The chain has TRBV30 and TRBJ2-4; TRBD2 might be the D (5 bases). Germline V CDR1 and CDR2: GTSNPN, SVGIG (reference sequence). Between the trimmed V and J ends, which lost 4 bases and 3 bases, there was a span of 16 bases. The CDR3 runs 15 residues. In DNA, the CDR3 is TGTGCCTGGATTCGGGTGGAGGTGGACAAAAACATTCAGTACTTC. Its translation: CAWIRVEVDKNIQYF.

The sample holds many counts of this clonotype. The chain employs TRBV9 and TRBJ2-7; D gene unclear. The CDR3 consists of 14 residues. V was pared by 2 bases and J by 2 bases, with 11 bases between. Per germline, CDR1 SGDLS and CDR2 YYNGEE. The CDR3 protein is CASSVTPTAYEQYF. Here the CDR3 DNA reads TGTGCCAGCAGCGTGACACCCACAGCCTACGAGCAGTACTTC.

This clonotype showed up many times. The genes are TRBV12-3 or TRBV12-4 and TRBJ1-1; D is uncertain. Trimming took off 3 bases at V and 0 bases at J, with 2 bases between the two ends. This CDR3 region has 12 residues. In DNA form, the CDR3 reads TGTGCCAGCAGTTTTATGAACACTGAAGCTTTCTTT. Protein: CASSFMNTEAFF.

Points on this clonotype: At one end the junction does not follow the germline gene, possibly because of a read error. The V and J genes are TRBV9 and TRBJ1-2; D ambiguous. Germline lookup yields CDR1 SGDLS and CDR2 YYNGEE. CDR3 length equals 14 residues. CDR3 region: CASSVAPGFYGYTF. The CDR3 DNA reads as TGCGCCAGCAGCGTAGCTCCGGGCTTCTATGGCTACACCTTC.

The CDR3 loop reads CASSLQSTGELFF. The CDR3, as DNA: TGCGCCAGCAGCTTGCAGAGCACCGGGGAGCTGTTTTTT. This chain joins TRBV5-1 and TRBJ2-2; D is unresolved. The CDR3 is 13 amino acids. The V gene's germline CDR1 is SGHRS and CDR2 YFSETQ. Trimming took 1 base from V and 4 from J, leaving 5 bases between them.

Worth noting for this clonotype: Germline is not matched at one junction end, which may reflect a read error. This sequence joins TRBV10-3 and TRBJ1-1; 9 bases match TRBD1. The germline CDR1 and CDR2 sequences are ENHRY and SYGVKD. The CDR3 consists of 14 residues. CDR3 sequence: CAISAGNRGPEAFF. In nucleotides, the CDR3 is TGTGCCATCAGTGCGGGAAACAGGGGGCCTGAGGCTTTCTTT.